This TCR beta chain was identified in a study of shared clonotypes between healthy human individuals. This clone has only one observation. TCRdb's table, derived via immunoSEQ multiplex PCR, lists solely in-frame clones and lacks some. The sample holds 2 million to 2.5 million clones, over 90% seen once. CDR3 length equals 11 residues. Germline V CDR1 and CDR2: SGHRS, YFSETQ. Trimming cost V 0 bases and J 9 bases, with 6 bases left between them. The clonotype was recovered from a man aged 18 to 29 in good health. Some clones in this sample may be carry-over from other donors' samples. The genes are TRBV5-1 and TRBJ1-1, with D tentatively TRBD1 (5 bases). Sequenced: naive CD4+ T cells from PBMCs. Subset described: CD45RA+ positively selected. This chain's CDR3 is CASSLEGKAFF. CDR3 nucleotides: TGCGCCAGCAGCTTGGAGGGGAAAGCTTTCTTT.